These T cell receptor beta chains were read from a single sample in a study of cytomegalovirus exposure and HLA in healthy donors. Generated by immunoSEQ multiplex PCR, the TCRdb table keeps only in-frame clones and is missing some. The repertoire holds about 200,000 clones, about three quarters seen once, with around 15% in the top ten. The sequenced material came from PBMCs. Every receptor here comes from a man between 40 and 49 years old in good health and CMV-seronegative. The CDR3 runs from the conserved cysteine through the conserved F or W. Each record gives: clone size, V gene, J gene, CDR3 protein. Only some rows state a clone size, as once, few, many or a class for expanded clones.

once	TRBV18	TRBJ2-5	CASSPIGPPQETQYF
-	TRBV7-8	TRBJ2-5	CASSLERVGLAGGRETQYF
once	TRBV2	TRBJ2-1	CASSDPSGGNYNEQFF
-	TRBV7-8	TRBJ2-1	CASSRLAGEGAEQFF
-	TRBV10-3	TRBJ2-5	CAISEVGQGALRETQYF
-	TRBV18	TRBJ1-2	CASSPGGLGLFQQFYGYTF
-	TRBV4-2	TRBJ1-2	CASSQDREGYTF
once	TRBV2	TRBJ2-2	CASRDRGIGELFF
-	TRBV10-2	TRBJ1-1	CASSAVKNTEAFF
once	TRBV30	TRBJ1-2	CAWTGVNYGYTF
few	TRBV6-6	TRBJ1-1	CASSNPGQTVAFF
-	TRBV7-9	TRBJ2-3	CASTSYFTDTQYF
-	TRBV7-9	TRBJ2-5	CASGGGLAVETQYF
-	TRBV5-1	-	CASNRGGTGPDTNEQYF
-	TRBV23-1	TRBJ2-2	CASSPSPTGTGELFF
-	TRBV10-3	TRBJ2-1	CAISEGIKSEGEQFF
-	TRBV9	TRBJ2-7	CASSVSFGGSSYEQYF
-	TRBV19	TRBJ2-6	CASTPGNSGANVLTF
-	TRBV5-6	TRBJ1-5	CASSLGTEQPQHF
-	TRBV4-2	TRBJ2-7	CASSQVWGVGSYEQYF
-	TRBV7-8	TRBJ1-5	CASSLPGNQPQHF
-	TRBV6-6	TRBJ1-5	CASSTRQHNQPQHF
-	TRBV7-2	TRBJ1-3	CASSSAGGGRRNTIYF
-	TRBV7-9	TRBJ2-5	CASSLASGSGETQYF
few	TRBV6-5	TRBJ2-3	CASSQPGGTPDTQYF
-	TRBV23-1	TRBJ1-4	CASRLPTQALNEKLFF
-	TRBV9	TRBJ1-1	CASSVAHANTEAFF
-	TRBV7-8	TRBJ2-7	CASSLGTGFYEQYF
-	TRBV2	TRBJ2-1	CASSFEGVNEQFF
-	TRBV7-2	TRBJ2-1	CASSVMDSSYNEQFF
-	TRBV5-4	TRBJ2-2	CASSIAVKRTGELFF
few	TRBV4-1	TRBJ1-6	CASSQDPGVGSPLHF
-	TRBV27	TRBJ2-7	CASSLSRFYEQYF
-	TRBV6-9	TRBJ2-3	CASSYGSPADTQYF
few	TRBV30	TRBJ2-7	CAWSVGQGEQYF
-	TRBV28	TRBJ2-3	CASSSPDSTSTDTQYF
-	TRBV4-2	TRBJ1-2	CASSARQGGPYGYTF
few	TRBV7-9	TRBJ1-5	CARSRQGARNQPQHF
-	TRBV28	TRBJ2-7	CASTPGTSGRAVYEQYF
few	TRBV6-5	TRBJ2-1	CASSFDSPLLNEQFF
-	TRBV5-8	TRBJ1-1	CASSSLGGRYFQNTEAFF
-	TRBV27	TRBJ2-7	CASSYSTGREQYF
-	TRBV9	TRBJ2-5	CASSPFYRTLALETQYF
few	TRBV29-1	TRBJ2-7	CSVESDRAHEQYF
once	TRBV18	TRBJ2-7	CASSVTSGGFYEQYF
few	TRBV27	TRBJ1-1	CASSLSEDRNTEAFF
-	TRBV10-1	TRBJ2-3	CASSGSLGPTDTQYF
-	TRBV7-8	TRBJ2-7	CASSGPGAYEQYF
-	TRBV28	TRBJ1-5	CASSPQGSQPQHF
few	TRBV27	TRBJ2-1	CASSPRASGSHEQFF
-	TRBV4-2	TRBJ2-3	CASSLGGPLSTDTQYF
-	TRBV6-5	TRBJ2-5	CASSYQLAVETQYF
-	TRBV7-2	TRBJ1-1	CASSWATGTGGMNTEAFF